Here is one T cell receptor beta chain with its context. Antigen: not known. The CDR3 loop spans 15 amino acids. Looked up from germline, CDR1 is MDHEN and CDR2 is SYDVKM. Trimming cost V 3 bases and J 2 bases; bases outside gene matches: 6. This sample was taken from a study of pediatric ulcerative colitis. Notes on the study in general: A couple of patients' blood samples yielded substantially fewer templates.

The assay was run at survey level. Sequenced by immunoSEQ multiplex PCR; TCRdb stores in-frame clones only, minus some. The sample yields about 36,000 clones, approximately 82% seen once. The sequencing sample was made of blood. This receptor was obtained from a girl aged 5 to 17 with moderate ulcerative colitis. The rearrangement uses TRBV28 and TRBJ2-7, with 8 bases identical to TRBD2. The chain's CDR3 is CASSFSGLAAYEQYF. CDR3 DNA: TGTGCCAGCAGTTTCTCCGGACTAGCTGCCTACGAGCAGTACTTC.